A selection of T cell receptor beta chains follows, all from one sample in a study of blood T cells in healthy people across ages. Via MiXCR, TCRdb re-called the 5' RACE reads, giving one row per CDR3 protein. The table shows 800,000 to 1,000,000 distinct CDR3 sequences, with roughly 43% occurring only once. The sample taken for sequencing was blood. These receptors were obtained from a man in his thirties or forties in good health. The CDR3 runs from the conserved cysteine through the conserved F or W. D genes are given only for firm matches. Clone size is shown for a subset of rows, as once, few, many or a class of expanded clone.

>TRBJ2-3|few|TRBV2|NA
CASSETRGDTQYF
TGTGCCAGCAGTGAAACAAGGGGAGATACGCAGTATTTT
>TRBJ2-3|NA|TRBV9|NA
CASSGDTRTDTRYF
TGTGCCAGCAGCGGGGACACCCGCACAGATACGCGGTATTTT
>TRBJ2-1|NA|TRBV5-1|TRBD2
CASSYGAGGNNEQFF
TGCGCCAGCAGCTACGGAGCGGGGGGGAACAATGAGCAGTTCTTC
>TRBJ1-1|NA|TRBV6-5|NA
CVAHDSLRNTEAFF
TGTGTCGCCCACGACTCCCTAAGGAACACTGAAGCTTTCTTT
>TRBJ2-2|once|TRBV12-3/TRBV12-4|NA
CASSVSGSGELFF
TGTGCCAGCAGTGTCTCGGGGTCCGGGGAGCTGTTTTTT
>TRBJ2-3|NA|TRBV29-1|NA
CSVLTGRQDTQYF
TGCAGCGTTCTGACAGGCCGACAAGATACGCAGTATTTT
>TRBJ2-3|once|TRBV3-1|TRBD2
CAGSQDLGRYTQYF
TGTGCCGGCAGCCAAGATCTCGGGAGGTATACGCAGTATTTT
>TRBJ2-3|NA|TRBV4-2|TRBD2
CASSQPGTSGGDTQYF
TGTGCCAGCAGCCAGCCGGGGACTAGCGGGGGGGATACGCAGTATTTT
>TRBJ2-7|NA|TRBV6-2/TRBV6-3|NA
CASQRRAGSEQYF
TGTGCCAGCCAAAGGAGGGCAGGAAGTGAGCAGTACTTC
>TRBJ1-6|NA|TRBV6-2/TRBV6-3|NA
CASSYKTPLHF
TGTGCCAGCAGTTACAAGACACCCCTCCACTTT
>TRBJ2-1|few|TRBV7-9|NA
CAGAAAIPEYNEQFF
TGTGCCGGGGCGGCCGCAATTCCCGAGTACAATGAGCAGTTCTTC
>TRBJ2-1|NA|TRBV27|NA
CARGTSSGTREDEQFF
TGTGCCAGGGGAACGTCCAGCGGGACAAGGGAGGATGAGCAGTTCTTC
>TRBJ2-4|NA|TRBV3-1|NA
CASSPGLLLAKNIQYF
TGTGCCAGCAGCCCCGGACTGCTTCTAGCCAAAAACATTCAGTACTTC
>TRBJ2-5|NA|TRBV11-2|TRBD1
CASSFYPGQGETQYF
TGTGCCAGCAGCTTCTACCCGGGACAGGGAGAGACCCAGTACTTC
>TRBJ1-2|few|TRBV12-3/TRBV12-4|NA
CASTKTAHYGYTF
TGTGCCAGCACTAAGACAGCCCACTATGGCTACACCTTC
>TRBJ2-7|NA|TRBV4-1|TRBD1
CASSQGRTGFSYEQYF
TGCGCCAGCAGCCAAGGGAGGACAGGGTTTTCCTACGAGCAGTACTTC
>TRBJ2-3|NA|TRBV6-1|NA
CASSEEAGGTDTQYF
TGTGCCAGCAGTGAAGAGGCAGGGGGCACAGATACGCAGTATTTT
>TRBJ1-1|NA|TRBV6-5|NA
CASSYLGINTEAFF
TGTGCCAGCAGTTACTTGGGCATCAACACTGAAGCTTTCTTT
>TRBJ2-7|few|TRBV28|NA
CASSLKEAGSYEQYF
TGTGCCAGCAGTTTAAAAGAGGCAGGCTCCTACGAGCAGTACTTC
>TRBJ1-4|few|TRBV12-3/TRBV12-4|NA
CASSPRPDEKLFF
TGTGCCAGCAGTCCCCGGCCCGATGAAAAACTGTTTTTT
>TRBJ2-1|NA|TRBV7-2|NA
CASSSRTNNEQFF
TGTGCCAGCAGCTCGAGGACTAACAATGAGCAGTTCTTC
>TRBJ1-1|NA|TRBV29-1|TRBD1
CSVGTGGASPEAFF
TGCAGCGTGGGGACAGGGGGCGCTTCCCCTGAAGCTTTCTTT
>TRBJ1-1|NA|TRBV6-5|TRBD1
CASSYSRDRGLAFF
TGTGCCAGCAGTTACTCGAGGGACAGGGGGCTGGCTTTCTTT
>TRBJ2-3|NA|TRBV7-2|TRBD2
CASSFPASGTDAQYF
TGTGCCAGCAGCTTCCCAGCTAGCGGCACAGATGCGCAGTATTTT
>TRBJ2-5|few|TRBV29-1|NA
CSVELTGSETQYF
TGCAGCGTTGAACTTACAGGGTCAGAGACCCAGTACTTC
>TRBJ2-1|few|TRBV5-1|NA
CASSLGETAANEQFF
TGCGCCAGCAGCTTGGGAGAGACAGCGGCCAATGAGCAGTTCTTC
>TRBJ1-6|NA|TRBV20-1|NA
CSARDLQGMDNSPLHF
TGCAGTGCTAGAGATCTTCAGGGTATGGATAATTCACCCCTCCACTTT
>TRBJ2-3|NA|TRBV4-1|NA
CASSQAPGVDTQYF
TGCGCCAGCAGCCAGGCCCCAGGAGTGGATACGCAGTATTTT
>TRBJ2-1|few|TRBV7-9|NA
CASSLGSTYNEQFF
TGTGCCAGCAGCTTGGGATCAACCTACAATGAGCAGTTCTTC
>TRBJ1-4|NA|TRBV6-5|TRBD1
CASSTRDRGLEKLFF
TGTGCCAGCAGTACCCGGGACAGGGGTCTAGAAAAACTGTTTTTT
>TRBJ2-1|few|TRBV7-8|NA
CASSNPGLLNEQFF
TGTGCCAGCAGCAATCCCGGGTTATTAAATGAGCAGTTCTTC
>TRBJ2-3|NA|TRBV2|TRBD2
CASRSGAGTDTQYF
TGTGCCAGCAGGTCTGGAGCGGGGACAGATACGCAGTATTTT
>TRBJ2-2|NA|TRBV7-9|NA
CASSLTRELPGELFF
TGTGCCAGCAGCCTGACACGGGAGCTTCCCGGGGAGCTGTTTTTT
>TRBJ1-2|many|TRBV11-2|NA
CASSPRGDYGYTF
TGTGCCAGCAGCCCAAGGGGAGACTATGGCTACACCTTC
>TRBJ2-7|few|TRBV11-3|NA
CASSPGTPDSYEQYF
TGTGCCAGCAGCCCAGGGACCCCAGACTCGTACGAGCAGTACTTC
>TRBJ1-5|NA|TRBV4-1|NA
CASSQDGRLGDNQPQHF
TGCGCCAGCAGCCAAGATGGGAGGTTAGGGGACAATCAGCCCCAGCATTTT
>TRBJ1-1|NA|TRBV7-9|NA
CASSLAEGSSRDTEAFF
TGTGCCAGCAGCTTAGCGGAAGGCAGTTCTAGGGACACTGAAGCTTTCTTT
>TRBJ2-7|NA|TRBV3-1|NA
CASSQEVGQKHSYEQYF
TGTGCCAGCAGCCAAGAAGTAGGACAGAAACACTCCTACGAGCAGTACTTC
>TRBJ1-1|few|TRBV3-1|NA
CASSRMGAGTEAFF
TGTGCCAGCAGCCGTATGGGCGCAGGCACTGAAGCTTTCTTT
>TRBJ1-2|NA|TRBV7-9|TRBD1
CASSRTGQGVFGYTF
TGTGCCAGCAGCCGGACGGGACAGGGGGTTTTTGGCTACACCTTC
>TRBJ2-1|NA|TRBV29-1|TRBD1
CSAGQGDREQFF
TGCAGCGCCGGACAGGGGGATCGTGAGCAGTTCTTC
>TRBJ2-7|NA|TRBV9|NA
CASSVRAGAYEQYF
TGTGCCAGCAGCGTAAGGGCAGGAGCCTACGAGCAGTACTTC
>TRBJ2-5|NA|TRBV7-2|TRBD2
CASSRSGGKETQYF
TGTGCCAGCAGTCGCAGCGGGGGAAAAGAGACCCAGTACTTC
>TRBJ2-3|few|TRBV6-5|NA
CASRPMVFDTQYF
TGTGCCAGCCGGCCGATGGTGTTCGATACGCAGTATTTT
>TRBJ2-7|few|TRBV7-2|NA
CASSEGAIHEQYF
TGTGCCAGCAGCGAGGGAGCGATCCACGAGCAGTACTTC
>TRBJ2-2|NA|TRBV29-1|TRBD2
CSASGGQTNTGELFF
TGCAGCGCTAGCGGGGGGCAAACGAACACCGGGGAGCTGTTTTTT
>TRBJ2-5|NA|TRBV4-2|TRBD2
CASSQELLAGETQYF
TGTGCCAGCAGCCAAGAGCTACTAGCGGGAGAGACCCAGTACTTC
>TRBJ2-1|NA|TRBV21-1|NA
CASSTWGRSYNEQFF
TGTGCCAGCAGCACATGGGGACGGTCATACAATGAGCAGTTCTTC